A selection of T cell receptor beta chains follows, all from one sample in a study of OX40 agonist ivuxolimab in advanced cancers. The protocol was immunoSEQ multiplex PCR, while the TCRdb copy is restricted to in-frame clones and leaves out a portion. The table lists 45,000 to 50,000 clones, around 89% of them singletons. The material sequenced was CD4+ or CD8+ T cells sorted from blood, taken in a trial of the OX40 agonist ivuxolimab. These receptors originate from an adult with an advanced solid tumor such as melanoma, head and neck, liver or kidney cancer. CDR3s include the opening cysteine and the closing phenylalanine or tryptophan. Fields, in order: J gene, V gene, D gene, clone size, CDR3 DNA, CDR3 protein. A D gene is named only where the DNA matches it firmly. A row's size may be missing; if present it is once, few, many or a size class.

>TRBJ1-5|TRBV5-5|NA|NA
TGTGCCAGCAGCTTGTCAGCAGTTCAGCCCCAGCATTTT
CASSLSAVQPQHF
>TRBJ1-3|TRBV7-9|TRBD1|once
TGTGCCAGCAGCTTAGCGAGGGGGCTCTCTGGAAACACCATATATTTT
CASSLARGLSGNTIYF
>TRBJ1-2|TRBV4-1|TRBD1|NA
TGCGCCAGCAGCCAAGTGGGATTTGGGACAGACATATATGGCTACACCTTC
CASSQVGFGTDIYGYTF
>TRBJ2-3|TRBV7-9|NA|NA
TGTGCCAGCAGCTTAGCCGAGTTGACAGGACATACAGATACGCAGTATTTT
CASSLAELTGHTDTQYF
>TRBJ1-2|TRBV28|TRBD1|NA
TGTGCCAGCAGTAACCGGGACAGGGGATGGGATGGCTACACCTTC
CASSNRDRGWDGYTF
>TRBJ1-2|TRBV20-1|TRBD1|NA
TGCAGTGCCCAGGGGGCTGATGGCTACACCTTC
CSAQGADGYTF
>TRBJ1-2|TRBV29-1|TRBD1|NA
TGCAGCGTTGAACCTCCGACAGGGGGGATGTCGGATGGCTACACCTTC
CSVEPPTGGMSDGYTF
>TRBJ2-5|TRBV7-9|TRBD1|once
TGTGCCAGCAGTCTACGGGACAGCCAAGAGACCCAGTACTTC
CASSLRDSQETQYF
>TRBJ1-1|TRBV12-5|NA|once
TGTGCTAGTGGAAACCCCTTGGACAGATACACTGAAGCTTTCTTT
CASGNPLDRYTEAFF
>TRBJ2-7|TRBV7-9|NA|NA
TGTGCCAGCAGCTCTTTAGGGGTACACGAGCAGTACTTC
CASSSLGVHEQYF
>TRBJ1-1|TRBV19|NA|NA
TGTGCCAGTACTACCACAGGGTCGAACACTGAAGCTTTCTTT
CASTTTGSNTEAFF
>TRBJ1-5|TRBV7-9|NA|NA
TGTGCCAGCAGCTTAGCAGGGGGGCAGCCCCAGCATTTT
CASSLAGGQPQHF
>TRBJ1-1|TRBV4-1|NA|NA
TGCGCCAGCAGCCAAGAGGGGATTCGCACTGAAGCTTTCTTT
CASSQEGIRTEAFF
>TRBJ2-1|TRBV7-2|TRBD2|NA
TGTGCCAGCAGGTCGACTAGCGGGGTGCAGAGATCCTACAATGAGCAGTTCTTC
CASRSTSGVQRSYNEQFF
>TRBJ1-5|TRBV19|NA|few
TGTGCAAGTAGAGGCCGCTCGAGGGACGATCAGCCCCAGCATTTT
CASRGRSRDDQPQHF
>TRBJ1-1|TRBV5-1|NA|NA
TGCGCCAGCAGCTGGATGGGGGAAGAAGCTTTCTTT
CASSWMGEEAFF
>TRBJ1-6|TRBV7-9|NA|NA
TGTGCCAGCAGCTCCACAGTGGCCCCCTCAGGGTCACCCCTCCACTTT
CASSSTVAPSGSPLHF
>TRBJ2-1|TRBV7-6|TRBD2|NA
TGTGCCAGCAGCTTAGTGATTCGACTAGCGGGGGGGCCCTATAATCACAATGAGCAGTTCTTC
CASSLVIRLAGGPYNHNEQFF
>TRBJ2-7|TRBV5-5|NA|NA
TGTGCCAGCAGCTTTACGGGTTACGAGCAGTACTTC
CASSFTGYEQYF
>TRBJ2-7|TRBV12-5|NA|NA
TGTGCTAGTGGTTCTGACACGTACGAGCAGTACTTC
CASGSDTYEQYF
>TRBJ1-1|TRBV29-1|TRBD1|NA
TGCAGCGTAAGGACAGGGGTCGCTGAAGCTTTCTTT
CSVRTGVAEAFF
>TRBJ2-3|TRBV4-1|TRBD2|NA
TGCGCCAGCAGCCAACCTAGCGGGGGGAACACAGATACGCAGTATTTT
CASSQPSGGNTDTQYF
>TRBJ1-1|TRBV19|TRBD1|NA
TGTGCCAGTAGTTGGGGCAGGGGGAGCACTGAAGCTTTCTTT
CASSWGRGSTEAFF
>TRBJ2-1|TRBV11-2|TRBD1|NA
TGTGCCAGCAGCTCCGGGACAGGCTTTTCCTACAATGAGCAGTTCTTC
CASSSGTGFSYNEQFF
>TRBJ2-1|TRBV7-9|NA|NA
TGTGCCAGCAGCTCGGGTCGGAACAATGAGCAGTTCTTC
CASSSGRNNEQFF
>TRBJ2-5|TRBV4-1|NA|once
TGCGCCAGCAGCCAAAGCCCCGGACTATTTGACCAAGAGACCCAGTACTTC
CASSQSPGLFDQETQYF
>TRBJ2-3|TRBV19|NA|NA
TGTGCCAGTAGTATAGGTATAGATACGCAGTATTTT
CASSIGIDTQYF
>TRBJ1-5|TRBV27|NA|NA
TGTGCCAGCAGTTTATCAACGTTTCAGCCCCAGCATTTT
CASSLSTFQPQHF
>TRBJ1-1|TRBV11-2|NA|NA
TGTGCCAGCAGCTCGCCCGGACAGATGAACACTGAAGCTTTCTTT
CASSSPGQMNTEAFF
>TRBJ2-7|TRBV12-5|TRBD1|few
TGTGCTAGTGGTTCCATCGGGACAGTGGAGTTAGAGCAGTACTTC
CASGSIGTVELEQYF
>TRBJ2-2|TRBV7-8|NA|NA
TGTGCCAGCAGCCGATACCGGGCTTCGAACACCGGGGAGCTGTTTTTT
CASSRYRASNTGELFF
>TRBJ2-2|TRBV4-2|NA|NA
TGTGCCAGCAGCCAAGATTGGTCCACCGGGGAGCTGTTTTTT
CASSQDWSTGELFF
>TRBJ1-1|TRBV27|NA|NA
TGTGCCAGCAGTTTAGGGTTGGGGGGGTTCACTGAAGCTTTCTTT
CASSLGLGGFTEAFF
>TRBJ2-7|TRBV28|NA|NA
TGTGCCAGCAGGACTCTGGAGGGGTACGAGCAGTACTTC
CASRTLEGYEQYF
>TRBJ2-1|TRBV14|NA|NA
TGTGCCAGCAGCCAACCGGGACTCACGAATGAGCAGTTCTTC
CASSQPGLTNEQFF
>TRBJ2-7|TRBV9|TRBD1|NA
TGTGCCAGCAGCACTGGGGACGGGACAGGGGCTTACGAGCAGTACTTC
CASSTGDGTGAYEQYF
>TRBJ1-6|TRBV28|TRBD1|NA
TGTGCCAGCAGTTTCAGGGGGGGCCCCGCAGGGCGCTCACCCCTCCACTTT
CASSFRGGPAGRSPLHF
>TRBJ2-1|TRBV5-1|TRBD1|NA
TGCGCCAGCAGCTTGGAGGATTGGACAGGGCGGTTCTTC
CASSLEDWTGRFF
>TRBJ1-1|TRBV4-1|NA|NA
TGCGCCAGCAGCCAAGAATCGCACCCCCTGGACACTGAAGCTTTCTTT
CASSQESHPLDTEAFF
>TRBJ2-2|TRBV19|NA|NA
TGTGCCAGTAGTACCATGGCCGGGGTGAACACCGGGGAGCTGTTTTTT
CASSTMAGVNTGELFF
>TRBJ2-7|TRBV5-1|TRBD2|NA
TGCGCCAGCAGCTTAACTAGCGGGAGCTCCTACGAGCAGTACTTC
CASSLTSGSSYEQYF
>TRBJ2-5|TRBV27|NA|many
TGTGCCAGCAGTTTCCTAGGTTACCAAGAGACCCAGTACTTC
CASSFLGYQETQYF
>TRBJ2-7|TRBV6-5|NA|NA
TGTGCCAGCAGCCTACGATTAAGGGGAGAGCAGTACTTC
CASSLRLRGEQYF
>TRBJ2-1|TRBV7-2|NA|NA
TGTGCCAGCAGCTCTGCTTTCGGGTTGGGAGACAATGAGCAGTTCTTC
CASSSAFGLGDNEQFF
>TRBJ2-1|TRBV9|NA|NA
TGTGCCAGCAGCGTAGAGGGATGGGGGGAGCAGTTCTTC
CASSVEGWGEQFF
>TRBJ2-2|TRBV9|NA|NA
TGTGCCAGCAGCGTATCCAGCTCTGACAGAACGAACACCGGGGAGCTGTTTTTT
CASSVSSSDRTNTGELFF
>TRBJ2-7|TRBV30|TRBD2|NA
TGTGCCTGGAACGCAGCGGGGGGGCCCCACGAGCAGTACTTC
CAWNAAGGPHEQYF
>TRBJ2-7|TRBV5-4|TRBD2|NA
TGTGCCAGCAGCCCCCCCTCTAGCGGGGGCGTTGAGCAGTACTTC
CASSPPSSGGVEQYF
>TRBJ2-7|TRBV5-1|NA|NA
TGCGCCAGCAGCTTGGTAGAGGACGAGCAGTACTTC
CASSLVEDEQYF
>TRBJ2-2|TRBV7-6|NA|NA
TGTGCCAGCAGCTCCCAGGACGTGAACACCGGGGAGCTGTTTTTT
CASSSQDVNTGELFF
>TRBJ1-2|TRBV16|NA|NA
TGTGCCAGCAGCGCCCCCGGGCAGGCCGGATCCTACGGCTACACCTTC
CASSAPGQAGSYGYTF